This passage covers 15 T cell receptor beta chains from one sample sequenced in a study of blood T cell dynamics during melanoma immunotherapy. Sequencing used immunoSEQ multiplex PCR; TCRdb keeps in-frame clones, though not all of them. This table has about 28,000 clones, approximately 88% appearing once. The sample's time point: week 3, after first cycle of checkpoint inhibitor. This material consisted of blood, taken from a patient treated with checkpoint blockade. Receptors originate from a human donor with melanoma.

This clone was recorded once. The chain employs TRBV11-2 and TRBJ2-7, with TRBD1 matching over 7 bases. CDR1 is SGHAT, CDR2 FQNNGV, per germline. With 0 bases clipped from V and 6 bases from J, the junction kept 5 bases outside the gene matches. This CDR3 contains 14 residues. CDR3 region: CASSLDPGGTEQYF. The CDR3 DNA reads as TGTGCCAGCAGCTTAGATCCAGGGGGTACCGAGCAGTACTTC.

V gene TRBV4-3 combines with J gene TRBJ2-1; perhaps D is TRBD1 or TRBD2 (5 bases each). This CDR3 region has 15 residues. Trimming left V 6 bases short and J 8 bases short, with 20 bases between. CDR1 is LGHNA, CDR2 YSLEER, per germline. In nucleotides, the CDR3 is TGCGCCAGCAGGCCCGGGACCAATTCGGTAGATGAGCAGTTCTTC. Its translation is CASRPGTNSVDEQFF.

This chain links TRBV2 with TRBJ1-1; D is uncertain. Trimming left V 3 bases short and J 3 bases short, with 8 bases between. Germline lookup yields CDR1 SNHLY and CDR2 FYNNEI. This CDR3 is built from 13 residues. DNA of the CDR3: TGTGCCAGCAGTGACTACAAACACACTGAAGCTTTCTTT. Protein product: CASSDYKHTEAFF.

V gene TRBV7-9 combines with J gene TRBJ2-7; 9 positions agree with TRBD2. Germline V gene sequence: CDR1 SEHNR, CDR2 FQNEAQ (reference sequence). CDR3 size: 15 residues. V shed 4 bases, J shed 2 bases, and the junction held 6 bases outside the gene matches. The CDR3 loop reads CASSSTSGRPYEQYF. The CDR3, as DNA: TGTGCCAGCAGCTCTACTAGCGGGCGGCCCTACGAGCAGTACTTC. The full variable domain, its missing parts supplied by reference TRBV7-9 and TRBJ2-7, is DTGVSQNPRHKITKRGQNVTFRCDPISEHNRLYWYRQTLGQGPEFLTYFQNEAQLEKSRLLSDRFSAERPKGSFSTLEIQRTEQGDSAMYLCASSSTSGRPYEQYFGPGTRLTVT.

The CDR3 sequence is CASSPRAGGPHYGYTF. DNA of the CDR3: TGTGCCAGCAGCCCTAGGGCGGGGGGGCCCCACTATGGCTACACCTTC. The chain employs TRBV7-2 and TRBJ1-2, with D possibly being TRBD1 (6 bases). CDR1 is SGHTA and CDR2 is FQGNSA in the germline V gene. The CDR3 totals 16 residues. The germline V and J ends were trimmed by 5 bases and 3 bases, with 19 bases remaining between them.

CDR3 amino acids: CASSQAWTGGNTIYF. CDR3 DNA: TGTGCCAGCAGCCAGGCTTGGACAGGGGGAAACACCATATATTTT. The J gene is TRBJ1-3, the V gene TRBV4-2; 8 bases match TRBD1. This CDR3 contains 15 residues. V lost 3 bases, J lost 4 bases, and 5 bases stayed unmatched. Germline assignment: CDR1 LGHNA and CDR2 YNFKEQ.

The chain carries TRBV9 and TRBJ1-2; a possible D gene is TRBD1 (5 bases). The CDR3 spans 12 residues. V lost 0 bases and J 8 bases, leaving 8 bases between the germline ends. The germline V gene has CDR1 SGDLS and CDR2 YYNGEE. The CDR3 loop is CASSVAGLGYTF. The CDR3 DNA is TGTGCCAGCAGCGTAGCAGGGTTGGGCTACACCTTC.

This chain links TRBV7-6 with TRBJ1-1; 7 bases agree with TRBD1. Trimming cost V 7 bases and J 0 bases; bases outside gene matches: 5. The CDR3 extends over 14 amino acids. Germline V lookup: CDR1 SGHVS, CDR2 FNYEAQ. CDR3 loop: CASTATGMNTEAFF. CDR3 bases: TGTGCCAGCACCGCGACAGGGATGAACACTGAAGCTTTCTTT.

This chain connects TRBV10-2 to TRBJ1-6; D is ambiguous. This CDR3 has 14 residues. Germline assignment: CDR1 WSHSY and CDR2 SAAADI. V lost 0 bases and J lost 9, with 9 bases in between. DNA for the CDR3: TGCGCCAGCAGTGAGTCGAAAGGTCTTTCACCCCTCCACTTT. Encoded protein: CASSESKGLSPLHF.

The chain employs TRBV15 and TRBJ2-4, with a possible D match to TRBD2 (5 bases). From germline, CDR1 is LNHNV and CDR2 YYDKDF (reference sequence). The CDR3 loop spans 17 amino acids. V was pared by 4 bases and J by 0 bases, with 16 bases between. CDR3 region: CATSKRAAALAKNIQYF. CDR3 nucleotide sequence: TGTGCCACCAGCAAGAGGGCGGCAGCGCTAGCCAAAAACATTCAGTACTTC.

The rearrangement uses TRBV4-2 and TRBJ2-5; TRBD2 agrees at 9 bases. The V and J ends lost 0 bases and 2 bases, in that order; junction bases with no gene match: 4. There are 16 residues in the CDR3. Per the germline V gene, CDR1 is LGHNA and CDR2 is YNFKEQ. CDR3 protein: CASSQDPSGGQETQYF. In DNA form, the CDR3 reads TGTGCCAGCAGCCAAGATCCCAGCGGGGGGCAAGAGACCCAGTACTTC.

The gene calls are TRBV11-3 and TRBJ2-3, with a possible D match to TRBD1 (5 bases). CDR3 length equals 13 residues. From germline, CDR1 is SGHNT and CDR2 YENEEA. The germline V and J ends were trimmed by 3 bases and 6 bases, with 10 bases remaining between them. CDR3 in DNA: TGTGCCAGCAGCTTCGCCGACAGCGATACGCAGTATTTT. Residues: CASSFADSDTQYF.

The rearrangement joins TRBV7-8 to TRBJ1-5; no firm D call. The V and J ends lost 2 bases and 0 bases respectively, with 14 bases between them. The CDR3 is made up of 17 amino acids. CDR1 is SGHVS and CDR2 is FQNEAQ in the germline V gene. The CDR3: CASSLKGSWDSNQPQHF. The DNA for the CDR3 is TGTGCCAGCAGCTTAAAAGGATCCTGGGATAGCAATCAGCCCCAGCATTTT.

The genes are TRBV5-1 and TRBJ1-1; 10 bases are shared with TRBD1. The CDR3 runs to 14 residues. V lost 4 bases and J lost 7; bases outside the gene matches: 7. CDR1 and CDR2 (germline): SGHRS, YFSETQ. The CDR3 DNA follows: TGCGCCAGCAGCCGAGGGACAGGGGACGGTGAAGCTTTCTTT. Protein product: CASSRGTGDGEAFF.

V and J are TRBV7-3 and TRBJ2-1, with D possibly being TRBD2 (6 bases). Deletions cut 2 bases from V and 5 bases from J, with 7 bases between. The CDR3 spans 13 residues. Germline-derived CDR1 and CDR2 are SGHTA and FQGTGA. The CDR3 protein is CASSLSGDNEQFF. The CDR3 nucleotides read TGTGCCAGCAGCTTATCGGGAGACAATGAGCAGTTCTTC.